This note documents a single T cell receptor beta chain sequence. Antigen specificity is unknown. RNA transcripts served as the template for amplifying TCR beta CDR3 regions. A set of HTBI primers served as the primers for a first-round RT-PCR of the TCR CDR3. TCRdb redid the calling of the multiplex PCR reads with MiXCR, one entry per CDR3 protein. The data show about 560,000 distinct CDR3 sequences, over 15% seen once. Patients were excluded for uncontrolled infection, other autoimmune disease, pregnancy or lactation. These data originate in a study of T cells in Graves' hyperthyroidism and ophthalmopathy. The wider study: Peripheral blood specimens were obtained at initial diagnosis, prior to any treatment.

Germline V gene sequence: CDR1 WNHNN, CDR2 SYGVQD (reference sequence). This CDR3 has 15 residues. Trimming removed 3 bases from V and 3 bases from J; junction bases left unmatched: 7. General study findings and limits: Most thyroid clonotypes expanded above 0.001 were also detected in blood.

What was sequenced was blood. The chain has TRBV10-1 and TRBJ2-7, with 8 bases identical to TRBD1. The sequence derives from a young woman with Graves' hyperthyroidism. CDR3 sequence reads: CASSDYRGSDYEQYF. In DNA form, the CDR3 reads TGCGCCAGCAGTGATTACAGGGGGTCCGACTACGAGCAGTACTTC.